This T cell receptor (beta chain) is from a study of regulatory T cells in long-lasting Graves disease. Findings and limits, study-wide: New patients shared more than 750 public clonotypes, fewer than the 2,741 shared by persistent patients. Favored gene segments in persistent disease were TRBV28, TRBJ1-2 and TRBJ2-5.

Investigators prepared the TCR beta libraries by applying iRepertoire HTBI primers and Arm-PCR of CDR3 regions. One entry per CDR3 protein, called by TCRdb with MiXCR from the multiplex PCR reads. The sample lists roughly 500,000 distinct CDR3 sequences; 20% to 25% were seen once. The time point denotes: persistent/refractory GD, antithyroid drugs over 5 years with positive TRAb. With RNA extracted from PBMCs as input, the TCR library was made. Patients all came to the study from an endocrinology department in Xi'an, China. The germline V and J ends were trimmed by 6 bases and 1 base, with 9 bases remaining between them. The CDR3 spans 13 residues. Germline assignment: CDR1 GTSNPN and CDR2 SVGIG (reference sequence). Comment on this clonotype: Its matching antigen is unknown.

The sequencing here drew on peripheral blood mononuclear cells (PBMCs), taken when the disease was refractory, from a patient treated with antithyroid drugs. The V and J genes are TRBV30 and TRBJ2-2; maybe TRBD2 (5 bases). This TCR was sampled from a female donor with Graves disease. CDR3 sequence (DNA): TGTGCCTGCCGAGGGCAGAACACCGGGGAGCTGTTTTTT. This codes for CACRGQNTGELFF.